A selection of T cell receptor beta chains follows, all from one sample in a study of T-cell memory formation after mild COVID-19. One entry per CDR3 protein, called by TCRdb with MiXCR from the 5' RACE reads. The sample yields approximately 290,000 distinct CDR3 sequences, roughly 15% seen once. The sequenced sample was PBMCs or a T cell subset sorted from them (not recorded which). Source of these receptors: a man aged 18 to 30 who had mild COVID-19 (a few samples of this study predate the infection). Cell type and time point are not known. Each CDR3 is given with its conserved first and last residue. Each record gives: V gene, J gene, CDR3 protein.

TRBV4-3	TRBJ2-3	CASSQEFLADTQYF
TRBV4-1	TRBJ2-7	CASSQVPQGAYEQYF
TRBV15	TRBJ1-5	CATSRGDRPGQPQHF
TRBV7-3	TRBJ1-2	CASSQGGRYGYTF
TRBV6-2/TRBV6-3	TRBJ2-2	CAMGRGTGELFF
TRBV20-1	TRBJ2-3	CSARSPTSGGPDTQYF
TRBV4-1	TRBJ2-2	CASSQVPAGALGTGELFF
TRBV7-2	TRBJ2-7	CASSLAGGARYYEQYF
TRBV9	TRBJ2-5	CASSVEGRVGETQYF
TRBV12-3/TRBV12-4	TRBJ1-1	CASARDRGLNTEAFF
TRBV20-1	TRBJ2-3	CSAIFSGGGDTQYF
TRBV7-9	TRBJ2-1	CASSLATSFDNEQFF
TRBV12-3/TRBV12-4	TRBJ1-2	CASSLHRGRANYGYTF
TRBV29-1	TRBJ1-1	CSVRTGRWTEAFF
TRBV6-5	TRBJ2-1	CASSYGSGYNEQFF
TRBV7-2	TRBJ1-1	CASSPSRDWRNTEAFF
TRBV7-6	TRBJ2-6	CASSSPTGTEPFSGANVLTF
TRBV30	TRBJ2-6	CAWSVLWGGGSGDSGDNVLTF
TRBV20-1	TRBJ2-2	CSASSLIKGNTGELFF
TRBV7-9	TRBJ2-7	CASSLVGLAGVYEQYF
TRBV7-9	TRBJ1-2	CASSAAGLGRTF
TRBV7-2	TRBJ2-5	CASSPQTGRGRETQYF
TRBV4-1	TRBJ1-4	CASSQEPIRGKLFF
TRBV12-3/TRBV12-4	TRBJ1-1	CASSTQNTEAFF
TRBV21-1	TRBJ1-1	CASSKCGRMNTEAFF
TRBV7-2	TRBJ1-2	CASSPWDSHGYTF
TRBV10-1	TRBJ2-3	CASSPGQGFADTQYF
TRBV7-9	TRBJ2-1	CASAVNEQFF
TRBV7-2	TRBJ2-5	CASSRQRGAGETQYF
TRBV9	TRBJ2-3	CASSTGGWATDTQYF
TRBV18	TRBJ1-2	CASSLDRGLNGYTF
TRBV5-1	TRBJ2-3	CASSDIGYSEDTQYF
TRBV3-1	TRBJ1-6	CASSLGRSGPLHF
TRBV4-1	TRBJ1-1	CASSQKKTGLWDTEAFF
TRBV3-1	TRBJ2-3	CASSQLTDTQYF
TRBV5-6	TRBJ2-3	CASSFGVRADTQYF
TRBV12-5	TRBJ2-7	CASGPRDSGAYEQYF
TRBV28	TRBJ2-4	CASRDTGRHIQYF
TRBV12-3/TRBV12-4	TRBJ1-1	CASSFRDDTEAFF
TRBV3-1	TRBJ1-1	CASSQVIGTEAFF
TRBV7-2	TRBJ2-7	CASLKGGFDEQYF
TRBV6-2/TRBV6-3	TRBJ1-1	CASSFPGWETEAFF
TRBV20-1	TRBJ2-3	CSAPSARLAGVTQYF
TRBV18	TRBJ2-7	CASSPSSSYEQYF
TRBV7-9	TRBJ1-2	CASTGPLLNYGYTF
TRBV7-9	TRBJ1-2	CASSLGDRRSYGYTF
TRBV9	TRBJ2-3	CASSESPASPTDTQYF
TRBV7-6	TRBJ2-5	CASTPRGLGTQYF
TRBV20-1	TRBJ2-7	CSARGRTASYEQYF
TRBV6-5	TRBJ1-2	CASSYSGGTYGYTF
TRBV20-1	TRBJ1-5	CSAWGSSGQPQHF
TRBV27	TRBJ2-3	CASSLGGHTQYF
TRBV29-1	TRBJ2-2	CSVDLRGGELFF